This T cell receptor (beta chain) stems from a study of blood T cell repertoires in COVID-19. This clone was seen a few times. The length of the CDR3 is 14 residues. Looked up from germline, CDR1 is SNHLY and CDR2 is FYNNEI. Trimming left V 3 bases short and J 6 bases short, with 14 bases between. Per the authors' pipeline: Nucleated cell counts were estimated from reference gene primer amplification. Profiling relied on immunoSEQ multiplex PCR, and the TCRdb table lists in-frame clones only, not all of them. The V and J calls and clone size were taken over from that table, and D and trimming were inferred from the DNA. The table lists approximately 150,000 clones, approximately 84% of them singletons.

The sample consisted of peripheral blood. This sequence originates from a human donor in a cohort sampled during active COVID-19. V is TRBV2 and J is TRBJ1-2; a weak D match, TRBD1 (5 bases). CDR3 residues: CASSDLRQGHGYTF. The CDR3 nucleotides read TGTGCCAGCAGTGACCTTCGTCAGGGCCATGGCTACACCTTC.